The T cell receptor (beta chain) under discussion was sequenced for a study of OX40 agonist ivuxolimab in advanced cancers. Background on the study: Patients were given ivuxolimab, an antibody that agonizes OX40 (CD134).

Clones were sequenced by immunoSEQ multiplex PCR, and TCRdb holds only the in-frame ones, with some missing. In the table there are approximately 160,000 clones, roughly 94% of which are singletons. Germline V gives CDR1 KGHSH, CDR2 LQKENI. CDR3 size: 16 residues. V gave up 3 bases and J gave up 2 bases, with 11 bases separating them. Overall study results and limits: There were also nonresponders showing low normalized T-cell clonal expansion.

On this clone itself: Its target is not known.

Sequencing used CD4+ or CD8+ T cells sorted from blood, obtained in a trial of the OX40 agonist ivuxolimab. The rearrangement joins TRBV18 to TRBJ1-6; no definite D call. The sequence derives from an adult with an advanced solid tumor such as melanoma, head and neck, liver or kidney cancer. Here the CDR3 reads CASSPTSGTYNSPLHF. DNA for the CDR3: TGTGCCAGCTCACCTACTTCGGGGACCTATAATTCACCCCTCCACTTT.